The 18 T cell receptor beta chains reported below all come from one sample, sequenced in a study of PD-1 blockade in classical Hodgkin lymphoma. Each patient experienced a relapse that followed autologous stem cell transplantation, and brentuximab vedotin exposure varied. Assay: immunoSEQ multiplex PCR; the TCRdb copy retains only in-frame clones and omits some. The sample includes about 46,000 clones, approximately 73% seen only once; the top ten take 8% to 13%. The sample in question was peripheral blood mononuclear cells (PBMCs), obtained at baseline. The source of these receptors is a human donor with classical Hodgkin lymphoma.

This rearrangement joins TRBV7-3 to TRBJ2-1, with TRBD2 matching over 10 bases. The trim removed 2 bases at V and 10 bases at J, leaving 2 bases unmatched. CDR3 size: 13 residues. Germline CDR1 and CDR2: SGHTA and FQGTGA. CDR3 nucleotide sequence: TGTGCCAGCAGCTTAGGAGCGGGAGGGGAGCAGTTCTTC. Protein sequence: CASSLGAGGEQFF.

The DNA of the CDR3 is TGTGCCAGCAGCCTACTAGCGGGGGGACCTAGCACAGATACGCAGTATTTT. Amino acid sequence: CASSLLAGGPSTDTQYF. The chain is built from TRBV11-2 and TRBJ2-3, with 12 bases lining up with TRBD2. This CDR3 has 17 amino acids. From germline, CDR1 is SGHAT and CDR2 FQNNGV. The V gene end was trimmed by 5 bases and the J gene end by 0 bases; junction bases not matched to a gene: 6.

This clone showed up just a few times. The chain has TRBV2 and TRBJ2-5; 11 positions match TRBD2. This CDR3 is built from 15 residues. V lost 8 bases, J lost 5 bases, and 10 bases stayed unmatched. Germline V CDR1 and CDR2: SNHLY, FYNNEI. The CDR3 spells CASARSSGGIETQYF. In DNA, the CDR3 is TGTGCCAGCGCCAGATCTAGCGGGGGGATTGAGACCCAGTACTTC.

The CDR3 nucleotides are TGTGCCAGCAGCGTCCTCCGCGGCAATCAGCCCCAGCATTTT. Its translation: CASSVLRGNQPQHF. The V gene is TRBV9, the J gene TRBJ1-5, with D uncertain. CDR1 and CDR2 (germline): SGDLS, YYNGEE. The CDR3 runs 14 residues. V lost 2 bases to trimming and J lost 2 bases, with 8 bases between them.

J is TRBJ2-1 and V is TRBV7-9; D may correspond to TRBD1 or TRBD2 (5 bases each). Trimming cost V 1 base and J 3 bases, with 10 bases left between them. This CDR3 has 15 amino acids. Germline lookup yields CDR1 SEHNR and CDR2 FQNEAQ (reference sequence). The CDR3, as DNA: TGTGCCAGCAGCTTAGAAGGGACGGTCTACAATGAGCAGTTCTTC. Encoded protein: CASSLEGTVYNEQFF. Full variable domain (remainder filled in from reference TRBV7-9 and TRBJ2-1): DTGVSQNPRHKITKRGQNVTFRCDPISEHNRLYWYRQTLGQGPEFLTYFQNEAQLEKSRLLSDRFSAERPKGSFSTLEIQRTEQGDSAMYLCASSLEGTVYNEQFFGPGTRLTVL.

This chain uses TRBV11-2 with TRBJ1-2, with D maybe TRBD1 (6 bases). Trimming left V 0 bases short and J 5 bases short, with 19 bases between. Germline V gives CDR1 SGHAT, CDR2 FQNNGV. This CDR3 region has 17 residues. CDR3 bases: TGTGCCAGCAGCTTAGATCCACAGACAGGAGCTCTTTATGGCTACACCTTC. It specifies CASSLDPQTGALYGYTF. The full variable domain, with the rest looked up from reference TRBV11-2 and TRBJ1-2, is EAGVAQSPRYKIIEKRQSVAFWCNPISGHATLYWYQQILGQGPKLLIQFQNNGVVDDSQLPKDRFSAERLKGVDSTLKIQPAKLEDSAVYLCASSLDPQTGALYGYTFGSGTRLTVV.

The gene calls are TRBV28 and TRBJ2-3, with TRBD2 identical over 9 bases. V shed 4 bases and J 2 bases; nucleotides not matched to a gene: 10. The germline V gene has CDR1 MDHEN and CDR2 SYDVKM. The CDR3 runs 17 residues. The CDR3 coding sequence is TGTGCCAGCAGTTCCGGGACTAGCCGCCCCATCACAGATACGCAGTATTTT. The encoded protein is CASSSGTSRPITDTQYF.

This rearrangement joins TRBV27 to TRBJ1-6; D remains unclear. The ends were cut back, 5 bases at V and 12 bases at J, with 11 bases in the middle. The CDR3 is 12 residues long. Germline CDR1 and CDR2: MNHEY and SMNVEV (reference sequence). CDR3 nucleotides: TGTGCCAGCAGTCCCCCCCTGGGACCCCTCCACTTT. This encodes CASSPPLGPLHF.

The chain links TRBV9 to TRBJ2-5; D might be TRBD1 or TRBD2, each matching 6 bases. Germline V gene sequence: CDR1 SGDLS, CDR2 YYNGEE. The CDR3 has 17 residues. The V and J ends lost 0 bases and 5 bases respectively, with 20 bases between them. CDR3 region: CASSVGDKRGPGETQYF. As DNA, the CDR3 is TGTGCCAGCAGCGTAGGGGATAAACGGGGGCCCGGGGAGACCCAGTACTTC.

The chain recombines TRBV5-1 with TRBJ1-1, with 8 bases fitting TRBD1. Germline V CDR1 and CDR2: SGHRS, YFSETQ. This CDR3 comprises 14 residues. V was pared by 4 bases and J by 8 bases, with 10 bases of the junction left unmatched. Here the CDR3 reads CASSNGQGREEAFF. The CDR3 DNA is TGCGCCAGCAGCAATGGACAGGGCCGAGAGGAAGCTTTCTTT.

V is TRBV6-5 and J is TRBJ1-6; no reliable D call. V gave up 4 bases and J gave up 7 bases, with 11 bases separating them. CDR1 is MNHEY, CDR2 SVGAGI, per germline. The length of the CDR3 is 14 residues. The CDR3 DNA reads TGTGCCAGCAGTTCCCCGGGCTGGAATTCACCCCTCCACTTT. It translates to CASSSPGWNSPLHF.

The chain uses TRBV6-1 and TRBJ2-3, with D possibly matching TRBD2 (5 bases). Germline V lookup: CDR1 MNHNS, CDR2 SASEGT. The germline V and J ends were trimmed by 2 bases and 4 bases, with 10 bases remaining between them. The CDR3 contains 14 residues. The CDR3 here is CASSENEGPDTQYF. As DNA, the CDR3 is TGTGCCAGCAGTGAAAATGAGGGCCCAGATACGCAGTATTTT.

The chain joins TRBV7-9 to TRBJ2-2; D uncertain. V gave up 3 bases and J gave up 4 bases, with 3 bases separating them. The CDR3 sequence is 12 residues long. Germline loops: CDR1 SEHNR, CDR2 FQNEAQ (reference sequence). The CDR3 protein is CASSFFTGELFF. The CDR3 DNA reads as TGTGCCAGCAGCTTTTTCACCGGGGAGCTGTTTTTT.

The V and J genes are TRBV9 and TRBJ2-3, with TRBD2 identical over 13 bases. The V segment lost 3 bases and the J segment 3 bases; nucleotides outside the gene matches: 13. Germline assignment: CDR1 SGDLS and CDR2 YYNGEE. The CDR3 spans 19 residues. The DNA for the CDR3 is TGTGCCAGCAGCGGCCTTCATGGACTAGCGGGAGAGTATACAGATACGCAGTATTTT. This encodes CASSGLHGLAGEYTDTQYF.

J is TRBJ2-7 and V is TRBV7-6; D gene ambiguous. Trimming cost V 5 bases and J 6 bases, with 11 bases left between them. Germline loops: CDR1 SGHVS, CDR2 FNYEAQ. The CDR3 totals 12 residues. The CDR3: CASSLWGGEQYF. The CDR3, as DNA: TGTGCCAGCAGCCTCTGGGGTGGCGAGCAGTACTTC.

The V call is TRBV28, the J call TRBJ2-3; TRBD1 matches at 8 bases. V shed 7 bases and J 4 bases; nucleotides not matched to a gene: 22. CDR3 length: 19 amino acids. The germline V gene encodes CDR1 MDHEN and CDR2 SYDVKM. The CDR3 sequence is CASTWKGQGLILGADTQYF. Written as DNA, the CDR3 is TGTGCCAGCACTTGGAAAGGACAGGGACTTATCCTGGGCGCAGATACGCAGTATTTT. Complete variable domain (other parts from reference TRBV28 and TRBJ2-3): DVKVTQSSRYLVKRTGEKVFLECVQDMDHENMFWYRQDPGLGLRLIYFSYDVKMKEKGDIPEGYSVSREKKERFSLILESASTNQTSMYLCASTWKGQGLILGADTQYFGPGTRLTVL.

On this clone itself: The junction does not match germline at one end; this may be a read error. The CDR3 nucleotides read TGCGCCAGCAGTGCAGGGGGAGGACTAGAGGGCACGGATACGCAGTATTTT. It translates to CASSAGGGLEGTDTQYF. The chain carries TRBV10-1 and TRBJ2-3, with D possibly being TRBD1 or TRBD2 (7 bases each). Per germline, CDR1 WNHNN and CDR2 SYGVQD (reference sequence). This CDR3 has 17 amino acids.

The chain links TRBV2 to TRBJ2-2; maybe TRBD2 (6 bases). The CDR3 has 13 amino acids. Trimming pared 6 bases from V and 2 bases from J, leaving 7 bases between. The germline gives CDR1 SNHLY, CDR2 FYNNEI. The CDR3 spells CASRRDNTGELFF. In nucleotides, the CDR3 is TGTGCCAGCAGGCGGGATAACACCGGGGAGCTGTTTTTT.